This T cell receptor beta chain was found in a study of regulatory T cells in long-lasting Graves disease. Study-wide context: Less than 3 months of antithyroid drugs had been taken by newly diagnosed Graves' patients. Study results and caveats: Persistent disease exhibited a predilection for TRBV28, TRBJ1-2 and TRBJ2-5.

Germline lookup yields CDR1 DFQATT and CDR2 SNEGSKA (reference sequence). Losses at the gene ends were 1 base for V and 7 bases for J; bases not matched to a gene: 13. The CDR3 loop spans 16 amino acids. Sequencing libraries for TCR beta were prepared with iRepertoire HTBI primers and Arm-PCR of CDR3 regions. MiXCR was run by TCRdb on the multiplex PCR reads, yielding one entry per CDR3 protein. In the table there are fewer than 650,000 distinct CDR3 sequences, roughly 15% of which are singletons. Documented time point: newly diagnosed GD, antithyroid drugs for less than 3 months. Researchers made the TCR library from RNA that was extracted from PBMCs. Regarding this clonotype: What it binds is not known.

The sample was also linked to a second study, of T cells in Graves' hyperthyroidism and ophthalmopathy. From that study: Stable hyperthyroidism: no ophthalmopathy progression over 18 months of follow-up.

The rearrangement uses TRBV20-1 and TRBJ2-7, with 10 bases lining up with TRBD2. The sample in question was peripheral blood mononuclear cells (PBMCs), obtained at new diagnosis, from a patient treated with antithyroid drugs. The TCR sequence derives from a man aged 18 to 30 with Graves disease. The CDR3 loop reads CSARVSGRGGVGEQYF. CDR3 DNA sequence: TGCAGTGCTAGAGTCAGCGGGAGGGGCGGAGTGGGGGAGCAGTACTTC.